This TCR beta chain comes out of a study of shared clonotypes between healthy human individuals. Across the study: The people who gave samples were a couple of women and a few men aged 18 to 49. Whole-study results and caveats: Sharing of clonotypes among donors was expected to vary with sequencing depth.

Naive CD8 isolation took CD45RO-negative cells positively selected for CCR7 and excluded terminally differentiated effector memory CD45RA+ cells. With respect to this clone: Its matching antigen is unknown.

Germline V CDR1 and CDR2: MNHEY, SMNVEV (reference sequence). This CDR3 has 17 residues. V gave up 1 base and J gave up 0 bases; unmatched junction bases: 5. The assay was immunoSEQ multiplex PCR, and TCRdb's table has in-frame clones only and misses some. The repertoire holds around 1.9 million clones, with over 85% as singletons. This TCR derives from a man aged 18 to 29 in good health. Some clones in this sample may be carry-over from other donors' samples. The sample was naive CD8+ T cells from PBMCs. This sequence joins TRBV27 and TRBJ2-1, with 8 bases lining up with TRBD2. The CDR3 sequence is CASSLYSGVGSYNEQFF. As DNA, the CDR3 is TGTGCCAGCAGTTTATATAGCGGGGTGGGCTCCTACAATGAGCAGTTCTTC.